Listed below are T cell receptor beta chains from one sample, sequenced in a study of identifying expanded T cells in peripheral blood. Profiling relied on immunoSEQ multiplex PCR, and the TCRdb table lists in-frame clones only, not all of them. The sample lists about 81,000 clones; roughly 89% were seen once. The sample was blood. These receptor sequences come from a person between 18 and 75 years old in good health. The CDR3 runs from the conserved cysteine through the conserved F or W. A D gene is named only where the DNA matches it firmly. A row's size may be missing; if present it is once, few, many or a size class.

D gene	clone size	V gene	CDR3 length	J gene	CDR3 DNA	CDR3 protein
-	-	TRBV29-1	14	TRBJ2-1	TGCAGCGTTGAAGAGGGCCGGGCCTACAATGAGCAGTTCTTC	CSVEEGRAYNEQFF
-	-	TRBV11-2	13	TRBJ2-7	TGTGCCAGCAGCTTAGAGGGGGTAGTGCAGCAGTACTTC	CASSLEGVVQQYF
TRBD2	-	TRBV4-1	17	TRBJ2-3	TGCGCCAGCAGCCAGGAGGTCGGGACTACATTATCAGATACGCAGTATTTT	CASSQEVGTTLSDTQYF
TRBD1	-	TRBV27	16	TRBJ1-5	TGTGCCAGCAGTTCTCCGACAGGGCAGGGTCATCAGCCCCAGCATTTT	CASSSPTGQGHQPQHF
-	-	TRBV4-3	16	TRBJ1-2	TGCGCCAGCAGCCAAGATGTTGGCGGGGGTGGGTATGGCTACACCTTC	CASSQDVGGGGYGYTF
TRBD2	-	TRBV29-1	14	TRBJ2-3	TGCAGCGTTGAAGCTAGCGGGAGGGGAGATACGCAGTATTTT	CSVEASGRGDTQYF
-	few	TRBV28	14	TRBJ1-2	TGTGCCAGCAGTCCCGCGGGGGGCGCAGATGGCTACACCTTC	CASSPAGGADGYTF
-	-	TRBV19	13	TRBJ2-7	TGTGCCAGTGCTGCAGGGAGGTTCTACGAGCAGTACTTC	CASAAGRFYEQYF
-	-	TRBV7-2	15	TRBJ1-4	TGTGCCAGCAGCCTCTCGACAGGATTTAATGAAAAACTGTTTTTT	CASSLSTGFNEKLFF
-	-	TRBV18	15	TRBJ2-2	TGTGCCAGCTCGCTATCAGGGGCGAACACCGGGGAGCTGTTTTTT	CASSLSGANTGELFF
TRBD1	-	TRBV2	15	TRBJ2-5	TGTGCCAGCAGTTCCGGGACAGGGGGCCTGGAGACCCAGTACTTC	CASSSGTGGLETQYF
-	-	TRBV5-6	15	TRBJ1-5	TGTGCCAGCAGCTTGAGACAGGCCAGCAATCAGCCCCAGCATTTT	CASSLRQASNQPQHF
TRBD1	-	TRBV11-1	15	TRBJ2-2	TGTGCCAGCAGCCCTGGGGACAGGGATGACGGGGAGCTGTTTTTT	CASSPGDRDDGELFF
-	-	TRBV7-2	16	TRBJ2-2	TGTGCCAGCAGCTTAGGTGGGGACGGCGTTACGCGGGAGCTGTTTTTT	CASSLGGDGVTRELFF
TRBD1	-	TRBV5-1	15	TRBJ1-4	TGCGCCAGCAGCTTGGCAGGGACAGGGGACGAAAAACTGTTTTTT	CASSLAGTGDEKLFF
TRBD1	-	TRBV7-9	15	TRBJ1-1	TGTGCCAGCAGCAGTCAGGAGACAGGGGGCTCTGAAGCTTTCTTT	CASSSQETGGSEAFF